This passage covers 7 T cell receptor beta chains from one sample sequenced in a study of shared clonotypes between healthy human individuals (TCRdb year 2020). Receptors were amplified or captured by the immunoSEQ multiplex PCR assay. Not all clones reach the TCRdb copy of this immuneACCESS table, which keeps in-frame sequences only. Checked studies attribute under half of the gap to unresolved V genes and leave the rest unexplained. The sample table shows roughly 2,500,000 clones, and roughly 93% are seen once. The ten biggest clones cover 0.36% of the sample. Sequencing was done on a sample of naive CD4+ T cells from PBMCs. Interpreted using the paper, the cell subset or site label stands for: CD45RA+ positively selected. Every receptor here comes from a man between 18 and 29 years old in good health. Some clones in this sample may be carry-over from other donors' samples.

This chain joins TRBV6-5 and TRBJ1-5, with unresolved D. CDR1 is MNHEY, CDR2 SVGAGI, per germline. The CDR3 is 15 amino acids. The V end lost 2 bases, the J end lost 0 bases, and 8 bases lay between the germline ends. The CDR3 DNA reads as TGTGCCAGCAGTTACACTCGCTATAGCAATCAGCCCCAGCATTTT. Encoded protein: CASSYTRYSNQPQHF.

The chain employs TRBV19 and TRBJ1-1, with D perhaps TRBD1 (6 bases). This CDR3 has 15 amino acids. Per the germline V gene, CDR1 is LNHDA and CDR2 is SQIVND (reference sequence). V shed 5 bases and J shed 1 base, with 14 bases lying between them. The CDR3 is CASSSGGRPNTEAFF. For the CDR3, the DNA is TGTGCCAGTAGTTCGGGGGGCCGCCCGAACACTGAAGCTTTCTTT.

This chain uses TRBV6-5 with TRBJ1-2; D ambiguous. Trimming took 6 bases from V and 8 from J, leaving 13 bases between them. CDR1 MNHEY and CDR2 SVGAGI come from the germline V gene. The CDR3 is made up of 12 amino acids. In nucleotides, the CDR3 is TGTGCCAGCAGAGCCACAAGGAACGGCTACACCTTC. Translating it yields CASRATRNGYTF.

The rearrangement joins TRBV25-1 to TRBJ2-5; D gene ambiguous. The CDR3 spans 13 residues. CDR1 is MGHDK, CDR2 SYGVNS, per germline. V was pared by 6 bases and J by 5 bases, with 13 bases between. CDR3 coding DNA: TGTGCCAGCAGCCCCATAGAAGGGGAGACCCAGTACTTC. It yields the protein CASSPIEGETQYF.

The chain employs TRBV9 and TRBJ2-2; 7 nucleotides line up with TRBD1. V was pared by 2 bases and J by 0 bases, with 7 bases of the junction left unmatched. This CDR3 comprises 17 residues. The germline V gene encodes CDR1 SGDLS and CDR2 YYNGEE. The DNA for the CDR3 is TGTGCCAGCAGCGTTGAAAAGGGACAGCCGAACACCGGGGAGCTGTTTTTT. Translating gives CASSVEKGQPNTGELFF. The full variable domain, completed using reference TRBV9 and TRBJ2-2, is DSGVTQTPKHLITATGQRVTLRCSPRSGDLSVYWYQQSLDQGLQFLIQYYNGEERAKGNILERFSAQQFPDLHSELNLSSLELGDSALYFCASSVEKGQPNTGELFFGEGSRLTVL.

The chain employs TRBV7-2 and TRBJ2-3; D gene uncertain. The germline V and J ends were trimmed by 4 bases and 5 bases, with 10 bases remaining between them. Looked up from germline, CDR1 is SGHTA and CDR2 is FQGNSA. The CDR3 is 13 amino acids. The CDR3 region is CASSSDPGDTQYF. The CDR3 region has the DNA TGTGCCAGCAGCTCTGACCCGGGAGATACGCAGTATTTT. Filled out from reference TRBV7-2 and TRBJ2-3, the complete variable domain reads GAGVSQSPSNKVTEKGKDVELRCDPISGHTALYWYRQSLGQGLEFLIYFQGNSAPDKSGLPSDRFSAERTGGSVSTLTIQRTQQEDSAVYLCASSSDPGDTQYFGPGTRLTVL.

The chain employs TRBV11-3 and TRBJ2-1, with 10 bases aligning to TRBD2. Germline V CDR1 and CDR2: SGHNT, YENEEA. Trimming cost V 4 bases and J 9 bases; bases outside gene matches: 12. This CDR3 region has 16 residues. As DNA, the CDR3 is TGTGCCAGCAGCTCCAGGGCGTCTAGCGGGAGTGGTGAGCAGTTCTTC. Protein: CASSSRASSGSGEQFF. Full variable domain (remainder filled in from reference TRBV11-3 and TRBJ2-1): EAGVVQSPRYKIIEKKQPVAFWCNPISGHNTLYWYLQNLGQGPELLIRYENEEAVDDSQLPKDRFSAERLKGVDSTLKIQPAELGDSAVYLCASSSRASSGSGEQFFGPGTRLTVL.